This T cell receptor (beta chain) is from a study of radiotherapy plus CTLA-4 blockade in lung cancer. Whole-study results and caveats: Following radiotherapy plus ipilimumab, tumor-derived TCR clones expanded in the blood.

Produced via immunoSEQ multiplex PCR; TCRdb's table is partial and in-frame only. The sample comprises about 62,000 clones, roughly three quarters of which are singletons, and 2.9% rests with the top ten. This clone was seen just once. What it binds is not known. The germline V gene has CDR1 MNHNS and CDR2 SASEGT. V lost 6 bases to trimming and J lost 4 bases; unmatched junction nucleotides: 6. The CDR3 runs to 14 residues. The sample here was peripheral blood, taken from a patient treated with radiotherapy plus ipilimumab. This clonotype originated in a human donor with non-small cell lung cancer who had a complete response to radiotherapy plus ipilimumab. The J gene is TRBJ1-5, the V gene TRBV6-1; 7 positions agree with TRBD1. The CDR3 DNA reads TGTGCCAGCAGAGCCGGGACAGCTAATCAGCCCCAGCATTTT. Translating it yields CASRAGTANQPQHF.